The 29 T cell receptor beta chains below were found in one sample sequenced in a study of shared T cell receptors in the human thymus. The assay was immunoSEQ multiplex PCR, and TCRdb's table has in-frame clones only and misses some. The sample contains 700,000 to 750,000 clones, 80% to 90% of which appear only once. This sample was shared with a second study, whose subject was human thymus T cells.

Material: thymocytes. The receptors were gathered from a girl younger than two with a congenital heart defect.

This CDR3 is CACTGYDTQYF. CDR3 coding DNA: TGTGCCTGCACAGGGTACGATACGCAGTATTTT. This chain links TRBV6-1 with TRBJ2-3; possible D gene TRBD1, 6 bases. V was trimmed by 11 bases and J by 6 bases, leaving 12 bases between them. The CDR3 contains 11 residues. Germline CDR1 reads MNHNS; CDR2 reads SASEGT.

The chain joins TRBV4-2 to TRBJ2-1, with a tentative D call TRBD2 (5 bases). Germline V lookup: CDR1 LGHNA, CDR2 YNFKEQ. V lost 4 bases, J lost 7 bases, and 8 bases lay in between. The CDR3 covers 12 residues. The CDR3 here is CASSLTRNEQFF. The CDR3 nucleotides are TGTGCCAGCAGCCTTACTAGGAATGAGCAGTTCTTC.

The chain employs TRBV7-9 and TRBJ2-5, with a tentative D call TRBD1 (5 bases). Germline CDR1 reads SEHNR; CDR2 reads FQNEAQ (reference sequence). This CDR3 spans 17 amino acids. V gave up 1 base and J gave up 0 bases, with 15 bases separating them. For the CDR3, the DNA is TGTGCCAGCAGCTTAGTAGGGGTACTTCTCGACCAAGAGACCCAGTACTTC. Its protein is CASSLVGVLLDQETQYF. The variable domain in full, completed from reference TRBV7-9 and TRBJ2-5, reads DTGVSQNPRHKITKRGQNVTFRCDPISEHNRLYWYRQTLGQGPEFLTYFQNEAQLEKSRLLSDRFSAERPKGSFSTLEIQRTEQGDSAMYLCASSLVGVLLDQETQYFGPGTRLLVL.

This clone turned up a few times. V and J are TRBV13 and TRBJ1-1; maybe TRBD1 (6 bases). V was pared by 5 bases and J by 2 bases, with 21 bases between. The CDR3 is 17 residues long. The germline V gene encodes CDR1 PRHDT and CDR2 FYEKMQ (reference sequence). CDR3 in DNA: TGTGCCAGCAGCCCACAGACAGGCGGGAGGCTAAACACTGAAGCTTTCTTT. This translates into CASSPQTGGRLNTEAFF.

The chain uses TRBV14 and TRBJ1-1; no clear D gene. Per germline, CDR1 SGHDN and CDR2 FVKESK. The CDR3 is 15 amino acids. Trimming shortened V by 6 bases and J by 1 base, and 15 bases separated the two germline ends. CDR3 nucleotide sequence: TGTGCCAGCAGACCCACTGAAGCCCCGAACACTGAAGCTTTCTTT. It is translated as CASRPTEAPNTEAFF.

This chain connects TRBV6-1 to TRBJ1-3; the D gene is possibly TRBD1 (6 bases). Germline CDR1 MNHNS, CDR2 SASEGT. This CDR3 is 19 amino acids long. With 2 bases removed from V and 0 bases from J, the gap between germline ends came to 20 bases. This chain's CDR3 is CASSETTQQGRYSGNTIYF. CDR3 nucleotides: TGTGCCAGCAGTGAAACGACCCAACAGGGAAGGTACTCTGGAAACACCATATATTTT.

The V call is TRBV10-2, the J call TRBJ1-6, with 7 positions matching TRBD1. In germline, CDR1 is WSHSY, CDR2 SAAADI. This CDR3 contains 15 residues. V shed 3 bases, J shed 7 bases, and the junction held 6 bases outside the gene matches. CDR3 region: CASSDYRGFNSPLHF. Here the CDR3 DNA reads TGCGCCAGCAGTGATTACAGGGGCTTCAATTCACCCCTCCACTTT.

The chain uses TRBV13 and TRBJ1-2; D is ambiguous. This CDR3 is 15 amino acids long. The V end lost 1 base, the J end lost 8 bases, and 17 bases lay between the germline ends. Germline V gene sequence: CDR1 PRHDT, CDR2 FYEKMQ (reference sequence). The CDR3 DNA reads TGTGCCAGCAGCTTAGCCCAACGGGGAGATGGAGGCTACACCTTC. Protein product: CASSLAQRGDGGYTF.

This clone occurred once. The gene calls are TRBV7-9 and TRBJ1-5; D is unclear. CDR1 is SEHNR, CDR2 FQNEAQ, per germline (reference sequence). The V end lost 4 bases, the J end lost 1 base, and 11 bases lay between the germline ends. The CDR3 extends over 15 amino acids. CDR3 sequence (DNA): TGTGCCAGCAGCTCAGAGGGTGGAAGCAATCAGCCCCAGCATTTT. It specifies CASSSEGGSNQPQHF.

The gene calls are TRBV5-4 and TRBJ1-6; D gene uncertain. V was shortened by 6 bases and J by 3 bases, with 13 bases between the two germline ends. CDR3 length equals 15 residues. CDR1 SGHNT and CDR2 YYREEE come from the germline V gene (reference sequence). CDR3 in amino acids: CASNRRGYYNSPLHF. CDR3 DNA sequence: TGTGCCAGCAACCGTCGGGGATACTATAATTCACCCCTCCACTTT.

The chain employs TRBV11-3 and TRBJ2-3; D is ambiguous. Trimming took off 1 base at V and 7 bases at J, with 9 bases between the two ends. CDR3 length: 13 amino acids. Germline V gives CDR1 SGHNT, CDR2 YENEEA. The CDR3 DNA sequence: TGTGCCAGCAGCTTAGGTCAGGTGAATACGCAGTATTTT. It specifies CASSLGQVNTQYF.

The J gene is TRBJ1-1, the V gene TRBV14; 9 nucleotides align to TRBD1. This CDR3 region has 15 residues. Per the germline V gene, CDR1 is SGHDN and CDR2 is FVKESK. Trimming cost V 4 bases and J 5 bases; bases outside gene matches: 8. DNA for the CDR3: TGTGCCAGCAGCCCCAGACGACAGGGGGAGACTGAAGCTTTCTTT. Translated, it gives CASSPRRQGETEAFF.

The chain is built from TRBV5-1 and TRBJ1-5; D remains ambiguous. The CDR3 has 16 residues. V lost 4 bases to trimming and J lost 2 bases, with 16 bases between them. Germline V gene data show CDR1 as SGHRS and CDR2 as YFSETQ. For the CDR3, the DNA is TGCGCCAGCAGCCACCAAGAAGTACTGGGCAATCAGCCCCAGCATTTT. Translating it yields CASSHQEVLGNQPQHF. Based on the CDR3 plus reference TRBV5-1 and TRBJ1-5, the full variable domain is KAGVTQTPRYLIKTRGQQVTLSCSPISGHRSVSWYQQTPGQGLQFLFEYFSETQRNKGNFPGRFSGRQFSNSRSEMNVSTLELGDSALYLCASSHQEVLGNQPQHFGDGTRLSIL.

The chain combines TRBV6-1 with TRBJ2-7; a possible D gene is TRBD2 (6 bases). This CDR3 spans 13 amino acids. The V end lost 9 bases, the J end lost 3 bases, and 15 bases lay between the germline ends. Germline values: CDR1 MNHNS, CDR2 SASEGT. This CDR3 reads CASCRDFDYEQYF. Here the CDR3 DNA reads TGTGCCAGTTGCCGGGACTTTGACTACGAGCAGTACTTC.

This sequence joins TRBV7-9 and TRBJ1-2; D is unresolved. The V and J ends lost 3 bases and 5 bases respectively, with 10 bases between them. CDR1 is SEHNR and CDR2 is FQNEAQ in the germline V gene (reference sequence). The CDR3 totals 13 residues. CDR3 amino acids: CASSFDSLYGYTF. DNA of the CDR3: TGTGCCAGCAGCTTCGATAGTCTTTATGGCTACACCTTC.

The genes are TRBV4-1 and TRBJ2-7, with 8 nucleotides matching TRBD1. Per the germline V gene, CDR1 is MGHRA and CDR2 is YSYEKL. Trimming at V came to 0 bases and at J to 0 bases, leaving 7 bases not matched to a gene. CDR3 length: 17 residues. DNA of the CDR3: TGCGCCAGCAGCCAAGATCGCAGGGGGCAAGGCTCCTACGAGCAGTACTTC. This codes for CASSQDRRGQGSYEQYF.

This clone turned up a few times. This chain connects TRBV9 to TRBJ1-2; D is uncertain. CDR1 and CDR2 from the germline V gene are SGDLS and YYNGEE. Deletions cut 0 bases from V and 6 bases from J, with 12 bases between. The CDR3 contains 14 residues. The DNA for the CDR3 is TGTGCCAGCAGCGTAGGGCGGCGGGCCCATGGCTACACCTTC. Its translation: CASSVGRRAHGYTF. The full variable domain, with the rest looked up from reference TRBV9 and TRBJ1-2, is DSGVTQTPKHLITATGQRVTLRCSPRSGDLSVYWYQQSLDQGLQFLIQYYNGEERAKGNILERFSAQQFPDLHSELNLSSLELGDSALYFCASSVGRRAHGYTFGSGTRLTVV.

This clone came up once. As DNA, the CDR3 is TGTGCCAGCACCCCCTCCGCGCGGGTTGACACCGGGGAGCTGTTTTTT. It encodes CASTPSARVDTGELFF. The rearrangement uses TRBV27 and TRBJ2-2, with D tentatively TRBD2 (5 bases). Germline lookup yields CDR1 MNHEY and CDR2 SMNVEV (reference sequence). This CDR3 is 16 amino acids long. V was shortened by 7 bases and J by 3 bases, with 18 bases between the two germline ends.

The table lists this clone with a few counts. The CDR3 coding sequence is TGTGCCAGCACCCCCGGGGGGAGTCAGCCCCAGCATTTT. Translated, it gives CASTPGGSQPQHF. The chain couples TRBV28 to TRBJ1-5, with D maybe TRBD1 (5 bases). The CDR3 is made up of 13 amino acids. V was pared by 7 bases and J by 6 bases, with 13 bases between. Germline V CDR1 and CDR2: MDHEN, SYDVKM.

The chain uses TRBV5-1 and TRBJ1-2, with TRBD1 matching 8 bases. Trimming cost V 1 base and J 2 bases; bases outside gene matches: 7. Germline loops: CDR1 SGHRS, CDR2 YFSETQ. This CDR3 is 16 amino acids long. The CDR3: CASSLRGQAENYGYTF. DNA for the CDR3: TGCGCCAGCAGCTTGCGGGGACAGGCGGAGAACTATGGCTACACCTTC.

The V gene is TRBV6-9, the J gene TRBJ2-5, with 8 bases identical to TRBD1. V lost 8 bases, J lost 5 bases, and 10 bases stayed unmatched. The CDR3 is 14 amino acids. Germline CDR1 MNHGY, CDR2 SVAAGI. This CDR3 is CASLPRGLRETQYF. The CDR3 DNA reads as TGTGCCAGCTTACCCAGGGGGCTTAGGGAGACCCAGTACTTC.

The chain has TRBV27 and TRBJ2-7, with unresolved D. Germline CDR1 is MNHEY and CDR2 is SMNVEV (reference sequence). Trimming removed 2 bases from V and 9 bases from J, with 20 bases in between. The CDR3 loop spans 15 amino acids. The CDR3 spells CASSLGCGQNHGQYF. The CDR3 coding sequence is TGTGCCAGCAGTTTAGGCTGTGGGCAGAATCACGGGCAGTACTTC.

This clone was counted once. V gene TRBV19 combines with J gene TRBJ2-1; 7 bases are shared with TRBD2. Trimming took 3 bases from V and 3 from J; bases not matched to a gene: 8. Germline assignment: CDR1 LNHDA and CDR2 SQIVND (reference sequence). The CDR3 loop spans 16 amino acids. The CDR3 nucleotides read TGTGCCAGTAGTATCTTGCTAGCGGATGACTACAATGAGCAGTTCTTC. Residues: CASSILLADDYNEQFF.

This clone was observed once. This rearrangement joins TRBV11-2 to TRBJ1-2; no firm D call. CDR1 is SGHAT, CDR2 FQNNGV, per germline. The CDR3 sequence is 14 residues long. V shed 3 bases and J shed 1 base, with 9 bases lying between them. This CDR3 is CASSLRGGNYGYTF. CDR3 nucleotides: TGTGCCAGCAGCTTGCGGGGTGGTAACTATGGCTACACCTTC.

The chain uses TRBV5-1 and TRBJ1-1; 10 positions match TRBD1. The V segment lost 3 bases and the J segment 2 bases; nucleotides outside the gene matches: 16. The CDR3 is 19 amino acids. Germline CDR1 SGHRS, CDR2 YFSETQ. The CDR3 sequence is CASSSNQPGQGPINTEAFF. In DNA, the CDR3 is TGCGCCAGCAGCTCCAACCAGCCGGGACAGGGGCCTATAAACACTGAAGCTTTCTTT.

V gene TRBV5-6 combines with J gene TRBJ1-1; TRBD1 agrees at 9 bases. V dropped 2 bases and J dropped 5; count of bases not matched to a gene: 13. The CDR3 has 17 residues. Germline V gene lookup returns CDR1 SGHDT and CDR2 YYEEEE. The CDR3 protein is CASSFVGQGFSGTEAFF. Written as DNA, the CDR3 is TGTGCCAGCAGCTTTGTAGGACAGGGGTTTAGTGGGACTGAAGCTTTCTTT. The whole variable domain, filled in from reference TRBV5-6 and TRBJ1-1, reads DAGVTQSPTHLIKTRGQQVTLRCSPKSGHDTVSWYQQALGQGPQFIFQYYEEEERQRGNFPDRFSGHQFPNYSSELNVNALLLGDSALYLCASSFVGQGFSGTEAFFGQGTRLTVV.

The chain has TRBV29-1 and TRBJ1-1; D possibly corresponds to TRBD1 (5 bases). The length of the CDR3 is 18 residues. Germline-derived CDR1 and CDR2 are SQVTM and ANQGSEA. Trimming took off 3 bases at V and 5 bases at J, with 28 bases between the two ends. CDR3 DNA sequence: TGCAGCGTTGAGTCGCTGTTAGGCCAAACACAGGCGAGTACTGAAGCTTTCTTT. Translating gives CSVESLLGQTQASTEAFF.

V gene TRBV20-1 combines with J gene TRBJ2-1; no clear D gene. CDR1 DFQATT and CDR2 SNEGSKA come from the germline V gene (reference sequence). CDR3 length: 11 amino acids. The V and J ends lost 6 bases and 4 bases respectively, with 7 bases between them. DNA for the CDR3: TGCAGTGCAGTTCGGTACAATGAGCAGTTCTTC. Its translation: CSAVRYNEQFF.

On this clone itself: At one end, the junction sequence differs from germline, possibly due to a read error. The chain recombines TRBV7-7 with TRBJ2-3; 13 bases fit TRBD2. From germline, CDR1 is SSHAT and CDR2 FNYEAQ (reference sequence). The CDR3 is 16 residues long. CDR3: CASSRGLAGDTDTQYF. The CDR3 DNA reads TGTGCTAGCAGCCGCGGACTAGCGGGGGACACAGATACGCAGTATTTT.